The present T cell receptor beta chain was sequenced within a study of Ad26.COV2.S vaccination and SARS-CoV-2 variants. Study summary: By the intramuscular route, Ad26.COV2.S was given once, or twice 56 days apart.

With respect to this clone: Its antigen remains unknown.

Treatment indicated: some 19 received Ad26.COV2.S at low or high dose, single or two shots; roughly 5 received placebo; per-sample allocation not given. Following the first vaccine or placebo injection, samples were taken on day 63. The shot given was an Ad26 vector that makes Wuhan-strain SARS-CoV-2 spike. Study results and caveats: The study found higher spike-specific TCR breadth in vaccine than placebo recipients. There was a possibility that the TCR breadth and depth analyses underestimated total T cell responses.

TCRdb's copy holds only in-frame clones and misses some; the assay was immunoSEQ multiplex PCR. In the table there are around 320,000 clones, around nine tenths of which are singletons. The receptor comes from a person aged 18 to 59 who received the Ad26.COV2.S COVID-19 vaccine or a placebo. The sample consisted of peripheral blood, taken in a trial of Ad26.COV2.S vaccine versus placebo.

CDR3 sequence (DNA): TGTGCCAGCAGCCCGAGGACAGCTCCCTTCTCTGGAAACACCATATATTTT. It is translated as CASSPRTAPFSGNTIYF. The V and J genes are TRBV9 and TRBJ1-3; D might be TRBD1 (6 bases). CDR1 and CDR2 (germline): SGDLS, YYNGEE. The CDR3 loop spans 17 amino acids. V was shortened by 4 bases and J by 0 bases, with 17 bases between the two germline ends.